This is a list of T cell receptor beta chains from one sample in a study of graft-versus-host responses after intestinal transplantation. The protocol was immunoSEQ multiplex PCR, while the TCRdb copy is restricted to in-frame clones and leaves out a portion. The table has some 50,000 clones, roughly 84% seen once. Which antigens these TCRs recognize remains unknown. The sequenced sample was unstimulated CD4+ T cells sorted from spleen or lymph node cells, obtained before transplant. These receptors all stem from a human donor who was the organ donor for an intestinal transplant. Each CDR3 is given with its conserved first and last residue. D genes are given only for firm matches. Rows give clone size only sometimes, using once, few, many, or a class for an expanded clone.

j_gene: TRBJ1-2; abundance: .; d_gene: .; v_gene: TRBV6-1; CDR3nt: TGTGCCAGCAGTCCGGGCACTAACTATGGCTACACCTTC; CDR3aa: CASSPGTNYGYTF
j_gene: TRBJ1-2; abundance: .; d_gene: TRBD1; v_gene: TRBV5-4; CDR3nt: TGTGCCAGCAGCCCTCTCGACAGGGTGGAGCGATACAGGATGTATGGCTACACCTTC; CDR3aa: CASSPLDRVERYRMYGYTF
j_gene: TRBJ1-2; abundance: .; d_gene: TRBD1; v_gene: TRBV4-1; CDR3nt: TGCGCCAGCAGCCAACCCGCCGGACAGGGGGCTGGCTACACCTTC; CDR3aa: CASSQPAGQGAGYTF
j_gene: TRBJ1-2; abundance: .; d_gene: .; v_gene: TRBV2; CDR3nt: TGTGCCAGCAGGGGGAGTCGGGGCCTGGGGACGGTCGGCTACACCTTC; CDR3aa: CASRGSRGLGTVGYTF
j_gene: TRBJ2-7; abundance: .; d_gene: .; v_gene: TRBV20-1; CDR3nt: TGCAGTGCTAGCGCGGACTACGAGCAGTACTTC; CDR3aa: CSASADYEQYF
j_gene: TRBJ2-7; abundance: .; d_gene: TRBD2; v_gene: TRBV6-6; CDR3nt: TGTGCCAGCAGTTTCACTAGCGGGAGGGATCAGCAGTACTTC; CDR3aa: CASSFTSGRDQQYF
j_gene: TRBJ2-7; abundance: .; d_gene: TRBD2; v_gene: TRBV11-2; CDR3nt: TGTGCCAGCAGCTGGACTAGCGGGAGGGCCTACGAGCAGTACTTC; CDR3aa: CASSWTSGRAYEQYF
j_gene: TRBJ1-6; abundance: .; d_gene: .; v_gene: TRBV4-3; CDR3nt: TGCGCCAGCAGCCAAGATCTATCCTCCTATAATTCACCCCTCCACTTT; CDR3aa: CASSQDLSSYNSPLHF
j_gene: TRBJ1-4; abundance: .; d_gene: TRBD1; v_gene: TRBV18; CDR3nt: TGTGCCAGCTCACCCGGACAGGGGGCTGGAGGGAGTGAAAAACTGTTTTTT; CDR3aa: CASSPGQGAGGSEKLFF
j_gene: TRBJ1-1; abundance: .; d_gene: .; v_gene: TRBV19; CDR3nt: TGTGCCAGTAGTATATCAGGGCACACTGAAGCTTTCTTT; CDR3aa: CASSISGHTEAFF
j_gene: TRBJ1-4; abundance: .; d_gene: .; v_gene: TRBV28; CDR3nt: TGTGCCACCAGGAAGGGGCTTAATGAAAAACTGTTTTTT; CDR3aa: CATRKGLNEKLFF
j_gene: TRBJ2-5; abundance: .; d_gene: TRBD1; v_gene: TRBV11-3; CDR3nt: TGTGCCAGCAGCTCGGGGGACAGGGGACAAGAGACCCAGTACTTC; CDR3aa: CASSSGDRGQETQYF
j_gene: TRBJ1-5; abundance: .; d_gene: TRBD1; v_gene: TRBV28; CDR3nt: TGTGCCAGCAATGCTCCGACAGGGATGAATCAGCCCCAGCATTTT; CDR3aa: CASNAPTGMNQPQHF
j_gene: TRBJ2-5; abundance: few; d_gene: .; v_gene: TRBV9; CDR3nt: TGTGCCAGCAGCGTTAGGGGGGTGGAGGTAGAGACCCAGTACTTC; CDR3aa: CASSVRGVEVETQYF
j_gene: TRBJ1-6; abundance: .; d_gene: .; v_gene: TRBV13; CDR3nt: TGTGCCAGCAGCTTAGGCCTAAAGGGCTATAATTCACCCCTCCACTTT; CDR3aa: CASSLGLKGYNSPLHF
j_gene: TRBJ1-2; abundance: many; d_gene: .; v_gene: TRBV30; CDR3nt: TGTGCCTGGAGGATTCGGGGAAACTATGGCTACACCTTC; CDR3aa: CAWRIRGNYGYTF
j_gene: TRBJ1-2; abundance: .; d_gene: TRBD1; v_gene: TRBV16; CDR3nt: TGTGCCAGCAGCCAATCGATGGGACAGACTACCTTGTGGGATGGCTACACCTTC; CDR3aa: CASSQSMGQTTLWDGYTF
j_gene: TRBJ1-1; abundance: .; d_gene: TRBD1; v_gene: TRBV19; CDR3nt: TGTGCCAGTAGTATTCAGACAGGGACCGCTGAAGCTTTCTTT; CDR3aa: CASSIQTGTAEAFF
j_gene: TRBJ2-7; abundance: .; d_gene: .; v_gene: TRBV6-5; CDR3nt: TGTGCCAGCAGTTACGGTCCCCCCTCCTACGAGCAGTACTTC; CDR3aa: CASSYGPPSYEQYF
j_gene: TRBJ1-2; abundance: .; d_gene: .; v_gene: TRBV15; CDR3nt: TGTGCCACCAGCAGAGATAGGAAGGGAAGCTACACCTTC; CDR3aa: CATSRDRKGSYTF
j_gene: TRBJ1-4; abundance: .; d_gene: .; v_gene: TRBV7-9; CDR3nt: TGTGCCAGCAGCTTCGGGGGTGGTTGGGAAAAACTGTTTTTT; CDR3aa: CASSFGGGWEKLFF
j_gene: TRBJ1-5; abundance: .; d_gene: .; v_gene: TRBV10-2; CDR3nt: TGCGCCAGCAAAATCGGTCCCAATCAGCCCCAGCATTTT; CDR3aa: CASKIGPNQPQHF
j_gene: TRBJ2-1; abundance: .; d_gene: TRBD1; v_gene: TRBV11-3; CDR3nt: TGTGCCAGCAGCTCAGGGAAAACGGGACAGGTATACAATGAGCAGTTCTTC; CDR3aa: CASSSGKTGQVYNEQFF
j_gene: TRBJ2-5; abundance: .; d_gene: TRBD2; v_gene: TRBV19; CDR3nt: TGTGCCAGTAGTATCCTAGCGGGGTACCAAGAGACCCAGTACTTC; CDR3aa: CASSILAGYQETQYF
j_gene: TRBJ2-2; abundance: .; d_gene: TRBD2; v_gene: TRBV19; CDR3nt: TGTGCCAGTAGTATTAAAGCTAGCGGGGTTTTGAACACCGGGGAGCTGTTTTTT; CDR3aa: CASSIKASGVLNTGELFF
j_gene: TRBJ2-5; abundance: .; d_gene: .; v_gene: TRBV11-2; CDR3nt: TGTGCCAGCAGCTGGGGCTTACAAGAGACCCAGTACTTC; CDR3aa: CASSWGLQETQYF
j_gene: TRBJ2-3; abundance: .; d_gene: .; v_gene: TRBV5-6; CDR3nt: TGTGCCAGCAGCTTGGATGTGGCAGGGACAGATACGCAGTATTTT; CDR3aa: CASSLDVAGTDTQYF
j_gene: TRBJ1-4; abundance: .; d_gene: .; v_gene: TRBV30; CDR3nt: TGTGCCTGGAGTCCATTGGCGGTCAGGATGAATGAAAAACTGTTTTTT; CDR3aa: CAWSPLAVRMNEKLFF
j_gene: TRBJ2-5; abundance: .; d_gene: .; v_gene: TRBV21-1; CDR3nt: TGTGCCACCGACGTAACCCAGTACTTC; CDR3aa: CATDVTQYF
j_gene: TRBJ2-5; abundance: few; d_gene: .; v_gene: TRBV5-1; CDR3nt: TGCGCCAGCAGCTTGTCGGGGAGGGGGCGCGGGGAGACCCAGTACTTC; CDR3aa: CASSLSGRGRGETQYF
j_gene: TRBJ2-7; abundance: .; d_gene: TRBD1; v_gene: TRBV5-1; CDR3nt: TGCGCCAGCAGCTTACAGGGGGTTTACGAGCAGTACTTC; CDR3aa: CASSLQGVYEQYF
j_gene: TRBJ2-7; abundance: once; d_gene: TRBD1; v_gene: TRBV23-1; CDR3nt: TGCGCCAGCAGTCGCATCAGGGGGATAAACTACGAGCAGTACTTC; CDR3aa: CASSRIRGINYEQYF